This record looks at one T cell receptor (beta chain) sequence and its context. The target antigen is unknown. Per germline, CDR1 GTSNPN and CDR2 SVGIG (reference sequence). This CDR3 contains 16 residues. Trimming took 1 base from V and 5 from J; bases not matched to a gene: 7. The repertoire was sequenced with immunoSEQ multiplex PCR; TCRdb's copy has only in-frame clones and lacks some. The data hold just over 2,000,000 clones, with 85% to 95% observed a single time. The sample comes from a study of shared clonotypes between healthy human individuals. Findings of the study overall: Generation of non-shared clonotypes was less probable than generation of clonotypes shared by all four donors.

Input material: naive CD4+ T cells sorted from blood. Regarding subset: CD45RA+ positively selected. The chain carries TRBV30 and TRBJ2-1; 11 bases agree with TRBD2. The clonotype originates from a man aged 18 to 29 in good health. CDR3 residues: CAWSGGSSGRNNEQFF. DNA of the CDR3: TGTGCCTGGAGTGGGGGCTCTAGCGGGAGGAACAATGAGCAGTTCTTC.